A single sample gave rise to the 21 T cell receptor beta chains below, sequenced in a study of T cell changes during pregnancy in multiple sclerosis. The table came from immunoSEQ multiplex PCR; TCRdb's copy has only in-frame clones and leaves some out. The table includes about 41,000 clones, approximately 90% detected once. This specimen was CD8+ T cells from peripheral blood mononuclear cells, taken in the third trimester of pregnancy. The receptor source for this set is a female donor with multiple sclerosis, enrolled in a pregnancy study.

Of note for this clone: The sample holds other DNA sequences that translate to the same CDR3. The gene calls are TRBV27 and TRBJ2-7; tentatively, D is TRBD1 (6 bases). Trimming cost V 6 bases and J 3 bases, with 6 bases left between them. This CDR3 region has 11 residues. Looked up from germline, CDR1 is MNHEY and CDR2 is SMNVEV (reference sequence). CDR3 sequence: CASRQGYEQYF. CDR3 DNA: TGTGCCAGCAGACAGGGCTACGAGCAGTACTTC.

The V and J genes are TRBV6-5 and TRBJ2-5; 9 bases are shared with TRBD2. This CDR3 has 16 amino acids. Per germline, CDR1 MNHEY and CDR2 SVGAGI. With 0 bases clipped from V and 1 base from J, the junction kept 3 bases outside the gene matches. Written as DNA, the CDR3 is TGTGCCAGCAGTTACTCCCTAGCGGGACTCCAAGAGACCCAGTACTTC. Amino acids: CASSYSLAGLQETQYF.

This chain uses TRBV11-1 with TRBJ2-7, with D possibly matching TRBD1 (5 bases). CDR1 is SGHAT and CDR2 is FQDESV in the germline V gene (reference sequence). V was shortened by 4 bases and J by 3 bases, with 25 bases between the two germline ends. This CDR3 spans 18 amino acids. CDR3 region: CASSSPGHSTNQDYEQYF. The CDR3 region has the DNA TGTGCCAGCAGCTCTCCAGGACATTCAACTAACCAAGACTACGAGCAGTACTTC.

The V call is TRBV27, the J call TRBJ2-5, with D tentatively TRBD2 (6 bases). Germline V CDR1 and CDR2: MNHEY, SMNVEV (reference sequence). V dropped 6 bases and J dropped 6 bases, with 23 bases sitting between them. The CDR3 spans 16 residues. The DNA of the CDR3 is TGTGCCAGCAGCCGGGCAAACCTACCGGGACTTAAGACCCAGTACTTC. It specifies CASSRANLPGLKTQYF.

The chain is built from TRBV7-2 and TRBJ2-7; tentative D call: TRBD2 (5 bases). V was clipped by 11 bases and J by 0 bases, with 17 bases between them. The CDR3 has 14 amino acids. Germline-derived CDR1 and CDR2 are SGHTA and FQGNSA. The CDR3, as DNA: TGTGCCTCTAGTCCCGGGGTAGGCTCCTACGAGCAGTACTTC. Protein sequence: CASSPGVGSYEQYF.

This chain joins TRBV7-8 and TRBJ1-2; weak D call: TRBD1 (5 bases). Trimming removed 5 bases at V and 6 bases at J, with 16 bases between. CDR1 SGHVS and CDR2 FQNEAQ come from the germline V gene. The CDR3 is 14 residues long. CDR3 nucleotides: TGTGCCAGCAGCCCACCTGGGACTGAGCATGGCTACACCTTC. This translates into CASSPPGTEHGYTF.

As DNA, the CDR3 is TGCGCCAGCAGCCAAGACCTAGCGGGGGCCGGGGAGCTGTTTTTT. It encodes CASSQDLAGAGELFF. The chain employs TRBV4-3 and TRBJ2-2; 10 bases match TRBD2. The germline V gene encodes CDR1 LGHNA and CDR2 YSLEER. There are 15 residues in the CDR3. J gave up 6 bases and V 0 bases, and 1 base lay outside the gene matches.

The chain carries TRBV28 and TRBJ1-5; 9 bases map to TRBD1. The CDR3 contains 14 residues. CDR1 is MDHEN, CDR2 SYDVKM, per germline. V lost 3 bases to trimming and J lost 7 bases; unmatched junction nucleotides: 4. CDR3 residues: CASSLGQGRQPQHF. For the CDR3, the DNA is TGTGCCAGCAGTTTGGGACAGGGCAGGCAGCCCCAGCATTTT.

The chain employs TRBV27 and TRBJ2-7; D remains unclear. Trimming removed 3 bases at V and 3 bases at J, with 12 bases between. Germline loops: CDR1 MNHEY, CDR2 SMNVEV (reference sequence). This CDR3 spans 14 amino acids. CDR3 nucleotide sequence: TGTGCCAGCAGTTTCGGAGATCCGGGCTACGAGCAGTACTTC. The encoded protein is CASSFGDPGYEQYF.

This clone appeared a single time. The chain uses TRBV4-3 and TRBJ1-4; D ambiguous. The V end was cut by 0 bases, the J end by 0 bases, with 20 bases between. Germline-derived CDR1 and CDR2 are LGHNA and YSLEER. The CDR3 runs 20 residues. The CDR3 here is CASSQESLHADMATNEKLFF. Written as DNA, the CDR3 is TGCGCCAGCAGCCAAGAAAGTCTTCACGCAGACATGGCAACTAATGAAAAACTGTTTTTT.

The chain uses TRBV28 and TRBJ2-7; 8 positions agree with TRBD1. In germline, CDR1 is MDHEN, CDR2 SYDVKM. The CDR3 runs to 13 residues. With 5 bases clipped from V and 2 bases from J, the junction kept 2 bases outside the gene matches. CDR3 loop: CASSLTGAYEQYF. The DNA of the CDR3 is TGTGCCAGCAGTCTGACAGGGGCCTACGAGCAGTACTTC.

The CDR3 nucleotides are TGTGCCTGGAGTGTTATCGGGACAGACTACAATGAGCAGTTCTTC. As protein: CAWSVIGTDYNEQFF. The gene calls are TRBV30 and TRBJ2-1; TRBD1 matches 7 bases. Germline CDR1 is GTSNPN and CDR2 is SVGIG (reference sequence). The CDR3 contains 15 residues. After removal of 0 bases from V and 3 bases from J, the junction contained 5 bases not matched to a gene.

The genes are TRBV4-2 and TRBJ1-2; unclear D gene. Trimming stripped 0 bases from V and 0 bases from J, with 11 bases between. Germline CDR1 reads LGHNA; CDR2 reads YNFKEQ. The CDR3 sequence is 16 residues long. In nucleotides, the CDR3 is TGTGCCAGCAGCCAAGAGTGGCATGCGGCTAACTATGGCTACACCTTC. As protein: CASSQEWHAANYGYTF.

The chain has TRBV7-9 and TRBJ2-2; a possible D gene is TRBD1 (6 bases). This CDR3 spans 16 amino acids. Between the trimmed V and J ends, which lost 5 bases and 6 bases, there was a span of 19 bases. Germline CDR1 reads SEHNR; CDR2 reads FQNEAQ (reference sequence). The CDR3 coding sequence is TGTGCCAGCAGCCCTATGAACCTCAGGGGACCCGGGGAGCTGTTTTTT. This encodes CASSPMNLRGPGELFF. The full variable domain, with the rest looked up from reference TRBV7-9 and TRBJ2-2, is DTGVSQNPRHKITKRGQNVTFRCDPISEHNRLYWYRQTLGQGPEFLTYFQNEAQLEKSRLLSDRFSAERPKGSFSTLEIQRTEQGDSAMYLCASSPMNLRGPGELFFGEGSRLTVL.

The rearrangement joins TRBV14 to TRBJ2-3, with D possibly being TRBD1 (7 bases). Trimming left V 4 bases short and J 2 bases short, with 13 bases between. Germline-derived CDR1 and CDR2 are SGHDN and FVKESK. This CDR3 has 15 residues. The CDR3 is CASSLGGTDTDTQYF. In nucleotides, the CDR3 is TGTGCCAGCAGCCTAGGGGGGACAGACACAGATACGCAGTATTTT. Filled out from reference TRBV14 and TRBJ2-3, the complete variable domain reads EAGVTQFPSHSVIEKGQTVTLRCDPISGHDNLYWYRRVMGKEIKFLLHFVKESKQDESGMPNNRFLAERTGGTYSTLKVQPAELEDSGVYFCASSLGGTDTDTQYFGPGTRLTVL.

Only a few counts were recorded for this clone. This sample includes further DNA sequences coding for the same CDR3. The V and J genes are TRBV6-4 and TRBJ2-3; 8 bases agree with TRBD1. CDR1 is MRHNA and CDR2 is SNTAGT in the germline V gene. V shed 3 bases, J shed 4 bases, and the junction held 3 bases outside the gene matches. The CDR3 runs 14 residues. CDR3 loop: CASSDSQGADTQYF. The CDR3 bases are TGTGCCAGCAGTGATTCACAGGGGGCAGATACGCAGTATTTT.

The J gene is TRBJ2-1, the V gene TRBV9; D remains ambiguous. V lost 4 bases and J lost 8, with 10 bases in between. Germline values: CDR1 SGDLS, CDR2 YYNGEE. The CDR3 runs to 12 residues. CDR3 residues: CASSFEEYEQFF. The DNA of the CDR3 is TGTGCCAGCAGCTTCGAGGAGTATGAGCAGTTCTTC.

The chain recombines TRBV11-2 with TRBJ2-2; no firm D call. Trimming shortened V by 4 bases and J by 1 base, and 10 bases separated the two germline ends. The CDR3 is 15 amino acids. The germline V gene has CDR1 SGHAT and CDR2 FQNNGV. The CDR3 region has the DNA TGTGCCAGCAGCTCGCCACTGGTGAACACCGGGGAGCTGTTTTTT. It encodes CASSSPLVNTGELFF. Together with reference TRBV11-2 and TRBJ2-2, the CDR3 gives the full variable domain: EAGVAQSPRYKIIEKRQSVAFWCNPISGHATLYWYQQILGQGPKLLIQFQNNGVVDDSQLPKDRFSAERLKGVDSTLKIQPAKLEDSAVYLCASSSPLVNTGELFFGEGSRLTVL.

This clone was seen once. J is TRBJ1-1 and V is TRBV2; D is unresolved. The ends were cut back, 6 bases at V and 7 bases at J, with 9 bases in the middle. Germline V CDR1 and CDR2: SNHLY, FYNNEI. This CDR3 region has 11 residues. The CDR3 nucleotides read TGTGCCAGCAGCGCCCAGGATGAAGCTTTCTTT. Amino acid sequence: CASSAQDEAFF. Variable domain in full (rest from reference TRBV2 and TRBJ1-1): EPEVTQTPSHQVTQMGQEVILRCVPISNHLYFYWYRQILGQKVEFLVSFYNNEISEKSEIFDDQFSVERPDGSNFTLKIRSTKLEDSAMYFCASSAQDEAFFGQGTRLTVV.

This CDR3 is CASGRGDGYTF. In DNA, the CDR3 is TGTGCCAGCGGTCGGGGGGACGGCTACACCTTC. The V gene is TRBV6-5, the J gene TRBJ1-2, with D maybe TRBD1 (5 bases). CDR1 and CDR2 from the germline V gene are MNHEY and SVGAGI. This CDR3 has 11 residues. V lost 8 bases and J lost 8, with 12 bases in between.

The V gene is TRBV27, the J gene TRBJ2-1, with 11 bases aligning to TRBD2. Germline V lookup: CDR1 MNHEY, CDR2 SMNVEV (reference sequence). J was trimmed by 4 bases and V by 6 bases; bases with no gene match: 2. CDR3 length: 14 amino acids. As DNA, the CDR3 is TGTGCCAGCAGCACTAGCGGGAGTTACAATGAGCAGTTCTTC. Encoded protein: CASSTSGSYNEQFF.